This T cell receptor beta chain was obtained from a study of T cell responses to AZD1222 COVID-19 vaccine (dated by TCRdb to the early 2020s). Regarding the research as a whole: TCR sequencing covered roughly 230 trial participants: roughly 200 given two doses of AZD1222 and 26 given two doses of MenACWY control vaccine. Trial participants were enrolled by age into subgroups of 18-55, 56-69 and 70-plus years, and around 150, 29 and 61 TCR-sequenced participants, respectively, were included in these subgroups. The research as a whole found: Participants were mostly white British, with more females than males. The authors suggested clonal diversity may have been underestimated. Because no day 14 peak-response samples were available, the repertoires could be characterized only after the peak T cell response. The vaccine-associated CD4 TCRs covered the entire spike protein, and the dominant responses fell in regions 160-218 and 743-854. Conclusions about previously exposed vaccinees are limited because only six or seven AZD1222 recipients were SARS-CoV-2 seropositive at baseline. Nearly half of unique spike-specific TCRs reportedly recognized epitopes outside regions mutated in the B.1.351 and B.1.1.7 variants. A significant rise in spike-specific TCR breadth and depth was observed after two AZD1222 doses relative to day 0 and relative to MenACWY recipients. In the small 56-69-year group, the increase in depth fell short of significance, most likely because of low power.

Taken with the paper, the label for time point translates to: about 28 days (+/-7) after the second vaccine dose. Because spike-specific TCR depth and breadth did not differ between the two schedules, AZD1222 recipients who got a second dose at roughly 4 weeks were pooled with those who got a second dose at roughly 12 weeks. The vaccinee samples were drawn from two UK trials, COV001 and COV002, one of which was a single-blind randomized controlled phase 2/3 trial testing AZD1222 (ChAdOx1 nCoV-19) in healthy adults. For TCRbeta chain sequencing, PBMC samples were collected from trial participants at day 0 and at day 28 after the second dose. From the cysteine up to the phenylalanine, the CDR3 has a length of 16 residues. The entry retains the CDR3 DNA only, 48 bases that are in frame from base 1. Per the germline V gene, SGHRS is the CDR1 and YFSETQ is the CDR2. The V and J ends are trimmed by 4 bases and 4 bases, leaving 20 bases between them.

The CDR3 regions of human TCRbeta chains were analyzed by immunosequencing. In the original analysis: Repertoire TCRs were checked for matches against a reference library of SARS-CoV-2-specific TCRs that had been generated using the MIRA antigen-specificity platform. Breadth was defined as the fraction of unique TCRs that were SARS-CoV-2-associated, and depth was defined as the fraction of total T cells that were SARS-CoV-2-associated. Using the MIRA data, every spike-specific TCR was mapped to the spike region that the TCR reacted to and assigned to either a CD4 or a CD8 class. Log10-transformed breadth and depth values were compared by one-way ANOVA with Sidak's multiple comparisons tests. Not all clones reach the TCRdb copy of this immuneACCESS table, which keeps in-frame sequences only. Checked studies attribute under half of the gap to unresolved V genes and leave the rest unexplained. That table is the source of V, J and clone size, and D and trimming were worked out from the DNA. The sample includes over 55,000 clones, with over 60% observed a single time. The biggest ten clones account for over 3% of the sample.

Concerning this clone itself: Its antigen specificity is not known. Per-base quality was not reported, and no clone a single base away is much larger than it.

The sequenced sample was peripheral blood, obtained 28 days after the second AZD1222 dose. This receptor chain uses TRBV5-1 and TRBJ1-2; TRBD1 could be the D gene, as 6 bases match. This TCR was sampled from an adult who received the AZD1222 COVID-19 vaccine. The nucleotides are TGCGCCAGCAGCAAGCTACCGACAGGCGGTACCTATGGCTACACCTTC. It codes for CASSKLPTGGTYGYTF.